The text below deals with one T cell receptor (beta chain). Its matching antigen is unknown. CDR1 and CDR2 (germline): MDHEN, SYDVKM. Trimming left V 7 bases short and J 6 bases short, with 23 bases between. This CDR3 has 16 amino acids. TCRdb independently ran MiXCR on the 5' RACE reads; one entry per CDR3 protein. The repertoire holds around 330,000 distinct CDR3 sequences, with around 4% as singletons. This record belongs to a study of T cells after yellow fever vaccination. Study-wide results and limits: Detected again after the booster were most primary-vaccination clones, at 95% to 96% CD4 and approximately 90% CD8. Clonotype sharing between CD4 and CD8 compartments was small.

The source of this sequence is a man aged 18 to 29 who received the YFV17D yellow fever vaccine. The J gene is TRBJ2-3, the V gene TRBV28, with D perhaps matching TRBD1 (7 bases). The source material was PBMCs, sampled on the day of the yellow fever booster vaccination. The DNA for the CDR3 is TGTGCCAGCACCTCACTAAAGCAGGGGGGCTCGGATACGCAGTATTTT. Translated: CASTSLKQGGSDTQYF.